These 31 T cell receptor beta chains came from one sample sequenced in a study of regulatory T cells in long-lasting Graves disease. Sample time point: persistent/refractory GD, antithyroid drugs over 5 years with positive TRAb. PBMC-derived RNA was used for the TCR library. Arm-PCR of CDR3 regions and iRepertoire HTBI primers were the basis on which TCR beta libraries were built. One entry per CDR3 protein, called by TCRdb with MiXCR from the multiplex PCR reads. Among approximately 440,000 distinct CDR3 sequences listed, less than 25% were seen once. The sample here was peripheral blood mononuclear cells (PBMCs), taken when the disease was refractory, from a patient treated with antithyroid drugs. The receptors come from a female donor with Graves disease.

This clonotype was counted ten times or more. The chain carries TRBV9 and TRBJ1-1; TRBD1 aligns across 10 bases. J was trimmed by 3 bases and V by 0 bases; bases with no gene match: 5. The CDR3 consists of 16 residues. Germline V gene lookup returns CDR1 SGDLS and CDR2 YYNGEE. CDR3: CASSVDGTGVDTEAFF. CDR3 DNA sequence: TGTGCCAGCAGCGTAGACGGGACAGGGGTGGACACTGAAGCTTTCTTT. Drawing the rest from reference TRBV9 and TRBJ1-1, the complete variable domain is DSGVTQTPKHLITATGQRVTLRCSPRSGDLSVYWYQQSLDQGLQFLIQYYNGEERAKGNILERFSAQQFPDLHSELNLSSLELGDSALYFCASSVDGTGVDTEAFFGQGTRLTVV.

V gene TRBV12-3 or TRBV12-4 combines with J gene TRBJ2-2; TRBD1 matches 9 bases. Trimming removed 5 bases from V and 4 bases from J; junction bases left unmatched: 5. This CDR3 region has 15 residues. The CDR3 sequence: CASSHRGQFTGELFF. The CDR3 DNA follows: TGTGCCAGCAGTCACAGGGGGCAGTTCACCGGGGAGCTGTTTTTT.

V is TRBV6-1 and J is TRBJ1-1; 8 bases fit TRBD1. The germline gives CDR1 MNHNS, CDR2 SASEGT. There are 15 residues in the CDR3. The V segment lost 7 bases and the J segment 0 bases; nucleotides outside the gene matches: 7. The CDR3 DNA reads as TGTGCCAGCATCGGTAGGACAGGGCTGAACACTGAAGCTTTCTTT. This encodes CASIGRTGLNTEAFF.

This clonotype was found many times. The chain combines TRBV2 with TRBJ2-7; 10 nucleotides agree with TRBD2. Germline values: CDR1 SNHLY, CDR2 FYNNEI. The CDR3 runs 15 residues. Trimming removed 6 bases from V and 4 bases from J; junction bases left unmatched: 9. The CDR3 DNA reads as TGTGCCAGCAGGGAGCTAGCGGGAGACGTGTACGAGCAGTACTTC. Protein product: CASRELAGDVYEQYF.

As regards this clonotype: A much more abundant neighbour one base away suggests this may be a read error. This chain joins TRBV20-1 and TRBJ2-7, with 7 bases identical to TRBD1. This CDR3 region has 11 residues. Looked up from germline, CDR1 is DFQATT and CDR2 is SNEGSKA (reference sequence). CDR3 DNA: TGCGGTAGACAGGGTGCCAACGAGCAGTACTTC. Protein: CGRQGANEQYF.

The CDR3 bases are TGTGCCATCTCAGACCGCGCGAACACCGGGGAGCTGTTTTTT. Translating gives CAISDRANTGELFF. The chain recombines TRBV11-1 with TRBJ2-2; no reliable D call. This CDR3 comprises 14 residues. The V end was cut by 10 bases, the J end by 0 bases, with 12 bases between. The germline V gene has CDR1 SGHAT and CDR2 FQDESV (reference sequence).

The genes are TRBV4-2 and TRBJ1-2, with a weak D call TRBD1 (5 bases). Trimming pared 3 bases from V and 1 base from J, leaving 15 bases between. Looked up from germline, CDR1 is LGHNA and CDR2 is YNFKEQ. The CDR3 is made up of 16 amino acids. The DNA of the CDR3 is TGTGCCAGCAGCCAGGCAGGGAAACGTGTTAACTATGGCTACACCTTC. Protein sequence: CASSQAGKRVNYGYTF.

This clonotype was counted only a few times. The gene calls are TRBV6-2 or TRBV6-3 and TRBJ2-7; 10 positions agree with TRBD2. Trimming removed 4 bases from V and 0 bases from J; junction bases left unmatched: 6. CDR1 is MNHEY and CDR2 is SVGEGT in the germline V gene. This CDR3 has 16 amino acids. The CDR3 coding sequence is TGTGCCAGCAGTTTCGGACTAGCGGATAGCTCCTACGAGCAGTACTTC. It is translated as CASSFGLADSSYEQYF.

CDR3 loop: CASSPTGPAHGNTIYF. In DNA, the CDR3 is TGCGCCAGCAGCCCGACGGGTCCAGCCCATGGAAACACCATATATTTT. This chain links TRBV5-1 with TRBJ1-3; D remains ambiguous. With 4 bases removed from V and 3 bases from J, the gap between germline ends came to 17 bases. CDR1 and CDR2 from the germline V gene are SGHRS and YFSETQ. The CDR3 spans 16 residues. The full variable domain, completed using reference TRBV5-1 and TRBJ1-3, is KAGVTQTPRYLIKTRGQQVTLSCSPISGHRSVSWYQQTPGQGLQFLFEYFSETQRNKGNFPGRFSGRQFSNSRSEMNVSTLELGDSALYLCASSPTGPAHGNTIYFGEGSWLTVV.

This clonotype came up many times. This chain links TRBV5-8 with TRBJ1-1; D is unclear. The CDR3 has 13 amino acids. CDR1 and CDR2 from the germline V gene are SGHTS and YDEGEE. Trimming pared 5 bases from V and 1 base from J, leaving 9 bases between. The CDR3 DNA reads as TGTGCCAGCAGACTAGTACCGAACACTGAAGCTTTCTTT. It encodes CASRLVPNTEAFF.

In its sample, this clonotype was seen a few times. V gene TRBV5-1 combines with J gene TRBJ2-7, with D perhaps assigned TRBD1 or TRBD2 (5 bases each). Germline CDR1 reads SGHRS; CDR2 reads YFSETQ. CDR3 length equals 18 residues. The V end was cut by 2 bases, the J end by 3 bases, with 24 bases between. CDR3 nucleotide sequence: TGCGCCAGCAGCTTATCTGGGACGGCAAGCCCAAACAACTACGAGCAGTACTTC. Translating gives CASSLSGTASPNNYEQYF.

This clonotype was observed a handful of times. The chain has TRBV19 and TRBJ2-2; D is ambiguous. Trimming stripped 1 base from V and 1 base from J, with 4 bases between. The CDR3 contains 14 residues. Looked up from germline, CDR1 is LNHDA and CDR2 is SQIVND (reference sequence). CDR3 bases: TGTGCCAGTAGTATAGTAAAGAACACCGGGGAGCTGTTTTTT. Its translation is CASSIVKNTGELFF.

This chain uses TRBV3-1 with TRBJ1-2, with D perhaps TRBD1 (5 bases). The CDR3 sequence is 16 residues long. The ends were cut back, 0 bases at V and 1 base at J, with 12 bases in the middle. Germline V gene lookup returns CDR1 LGHDT and CDR2 YNNKEL (reference sequence). DNA of the CDR3: TGTGCCAGCAGCCAAGAAGAGGGGTTTTTTAACTATGGCTACACCTTC. Translated: CASSQEEGFFNYGYTF.

This clonotype was seen ten or more times. The chain couples TRBV6-2 or TRBV6-3 to TRBJ1-1; D call uncertain. Deletions cut 7 bases from V and 1 base from J, with 13 bases between. CDR1 is MNHEY and CDR2 is SVGEGT in the germline V gene. The CDR3 covers 14 residues. In DNA, the CDR3 is TGTGCCAGCACACCGAGCACGAGGAACACTGAAGCTTTCTTT. It encodes CASTPSTRNTEAFF.

The gene calls are TRBV29-1 and TRBJ1-1, with TRBD1 matching 8 bases. The germline V gene has CDR1 SQVTM and CDR2 ANQGSEA. V lost 4 bases and J lost 1; bases outside the gene matches: 2. The CDR3 covers 13 residues. The CDR3 protein is CSVARGQNTEAFF. The CDR3 coding sequence is TGCAGCGTTGCCAGGGGGCAGAACACTGAAGCTTTCTTT. Variable domain in full (rest from reference TRBV29-1 and TRBJ1-1): SAVISQKPSRDICQRGTSLTIQCQVDSQVTMMFWYRQQPGQSLTLIATANQGSEATYESGFVIDKFPISRPNLTFSTLTVSNMSPEDSSIYLCSVARGQNTEAFFGQGTRLTVV.

The chain has TRBV19 and TRBJ2-7; either TRBD1 or TRBD2 may supply D (5 bases each). V lost 8 bases to trimming and J lost 4 bases, with 18 bases between them. Per the germline V gene, CDR1 is LNHDA and CDR2 is SQIVND (reference sequence). There are 14 residues in the CDR3. Here the CDR3 reads CASSITGTEYEQYF. CDR3 in DNA: TGTGCCAGTTCAATTACCGGGACGGAGTACGAGCAGTACTTC.

The rearrangement links TRBV24-1 to TRBJ2-6; D is unresolved. The CDR3 sequence is 14 residues long. Trimming shortened V by 5 bases and J by 0 bases, and 4 bases separated the two germline ends. The germline V gene encodes CDR1 KGHDR and CDR2 SFDVKD. CDR3 protein: CATSGPSGANVLTF. The CDR3 nucleotides read TGTGCCACCAGTGGGCCCTCTGGGGCCAACGTCCTGACTTTC.

The sample holds many counts of this clonotype. The chain combines TRBV6-2 or TRBV6-3 with TRBJ2-5; D gene unclear. The germline V gene encodes CDR1 MNHEY and CDR2 SVGEGT. This CDR3 region has 13 residues. The V end was cut by 6 bases, the J end by 5 bases, with 13 bases between. Here the CDR3 DNA reads TGTGCCAGCAGGCCGTCAGGTTGGGAGACCCAGTACTTC. Translated, it gives CASRPSGWETQYF.

This clonotype has a single count. The gene calls are TRBV25-1 and TRBJ1-2; D gene uncertain. Between the trimmed V and J ends, which lost 4 bases and 7 bases, there was a span of 10 bases. The germline gives CDR1 MGHDK, CDR2 SYGVNS. The CDR3 is 12 amino acids. This CDR3 is CASSVGRCGYTF. Here the CDR3 DNA reads TGTGCCAGCAGTGTCGGGAGGTGTGGCTACACCTTC.

This clonotype occurred a few times. This chain joins TRBV5-1 and TRBJ2-5, with D perhaps being TRBD1 or TRBD2 (5 bases each). V was clipped by 3 bases and J by 4 bases, with 13 bases between them. This CDR3 has 14 amino acids. Germline loops: CDR1 SGHRS, CDR2 YFSETQ. The CDR3 nucleotides read TGCGCCAGCAGCTCCGGGACCACGGCAGAGACCCAGTACTTC. It yields the protein CASSSGTTAETQYF.

This clonotype has at least ten counts. V is TRBV6-5 and J is TRBJ2-3; D may be TRBD1 or TRBD2 (5 bases each). Trimming removed 4 bases at V and 0 bases at J, with 11 bases between. The CDR3 totals 15 residues. The germline V gene encodes CDR1 MNHEY and CDR2 SVGAGI. CDR3 sequence reads: CASSSPGDSTDTQYF. DNA of the CDR3: TGTGCCAGCAGTTCCCCCGGGGACAGCACAGATACGCAGTATTTT.

This clonotype was seen repeatedly, ten times or more. The chain couples TRBV20-1 to TRBJ2-7; D gene ambiguous. V lost 0 bases and J 9 bases, leaving 18 bases between the germline ends. The CDR3 is made up of 14 amino acids. The V gene's germline CDR1 is DFQATT and CDR2 SNEGSKA (reference sequence). CDR3 DNA sequence: TGCAGTGCTAGAGATATAACAGTTGGTAGGTCGCAGTACTTC. It yields the protein CSARDITVGRSQYF.

The V and J genes are TRBV12-3 or TRBV12-4 and TRBJ1-6, with 10 bases identical to TRBD1. CDR3 length: 15 residues. V shed 6 bases and J 8 bases; nucleotides not matched to a gene: 7. In DNA, the CDR3 is TGTGCCAGCAGCGAGGCCGGGACAGGGGATTCACCCCTCCACTTT. Its protein product is CASSEAGTGDSPLHF.

This clonotype was observed many times. The V call is TRBV6-2 or TRBV6-3, the J call TRBJ2-7, with 14 nucleotides matching TRBD2. The CDR3 consists of 14 residues. Trimming removed 7 bases from V and 3 bases from J; junction bases left unmatched: 2. Looked up from germline, CDR1 is MNHEY and CDR2 is SVGEGT. The CDR3 region is CASKGLAGVYEQYF. CDR3 coding DNA: TGTGCCAGCAAGGGACTAGCGGGAGTCTACGAGCAGTACTTC.

This clonotype appeared once. The chain recombines TRBV29-1 with TRBJ1-1; tentatively, D is TRBD1 (5 bases). Germline V gene lookup returns CDR1 SQVTM and CDR2 ANQGSEA. The V gene lost 2 bases and the J gene lost 4 bases, with 8 bases spanning the gap. The CDR3 spans 12 residues. The CDR3 sequence: CSVERGSTEAFF. The CDR3, as DNA: TGCAGCGTTGAACGGGGCTCCACTGAAGCTTTCTTT.

This chain links TRBV7-8 with TRBJ2-3, with TRBD2 identical over 16 bases. The J call is uncertain, as TRBJ2-7 better fits the DNA end. From germline, CDR1 is SGHVS and CDR2 FQNEAQ. CDR3 length: 19 residues. CDR3 sequence reads: CASTPRGTSGRASSYEQYF. For the CDR3, the DNA is TGTGCCAGCACCCCGAGGGGGACTAGCGGGAGGGCGAGCTCCTACGAGCAGTACTTC.

This clonotype was found many times. The V and J genes are TRBV10-3 and TRBJ2-7, with a possible D match to TRBD2 (6 bases). Per the germline V gene, CDR1 is ENHRY and CDR2 is SYGVKD. The germline V and J ends were trimmed by 5 bases and 4 bases, with 6 bases remaining between them. The CDR3 consists of 11 residues. The CDR3 spells CAISREYEQYF. CDR3 in DNA: TGTGCCATCAGTCGGGAGTACGAGCAGTACTTC.

This clonotype was counted a few times. This chain joins TRBV7-2 and TRBJ1-1, with a possible D match to TRBD1 (5 bases). Per germline, CDR1 SGHTA and CDR2 FQGNSA. The CDR3 runs to 16 residues. The V end was cut by 4 bases, the J end by 4 bases, with 19 bases between. CDR3 residues: CASSSGTFLGSTEAFF. CDR3 bases: TGTGCCAGCAGCTCTGGGACTTTTTTGGGTAGCACTGAAGCTTTCTTT.

This chain connects TRBV18 to TRBJ2-1, with D perhaps TRBD2 (6 bases). Germline CDR1 and CDR2: KGHSH and LQKENI. The CDR3 spans 12 residues. V shed 0 bases and J shed 12 bases, with 9 bases lying between them. CDR3 nucleotide sequence: TGTGCCAGCTCACCACCCCAACTAGCGCAGTTCTTC. Protein product: CASSPPQLAQFF.

This clonotype appeared a few times. This rearrangement joins TRBV9 to TRBJ1-2; D not certain. The CDR3 is 14 residues long. The germline V gene has CDR1 SGDLS and CDR2 YYNGEE. The V end lost 3 bases, the J end lost 5 bases, and 14 bases lay between the germline ends. DNA for the CDR3: TGTGCCAGCAGCGCGGACGGAGGACTATATGGCTACACCTTC. Residues: CASSADGGLYGYTF.

There are many counts of this clonotype. The rearrangement uses TRBV27 and TRBJ2-7; TRBD2 matches at 9 bases. Germline V lookup: CDR1 MNHEY, CDR2 SMNVEV (reference sequence). The CDR3 has 16 residues. Trimming removed 10 bases from V and 3 bases from J; junction bases left unmatched: 16. The CDR3 reads CANKLMGLAGYYEQYF. The DNA of the CDR3 is TGTGCCAACAAGCTAATGGGGCTAGCGGGATACTACGAGCAGTACTTC.